This T cell receptor (beta chain) was obtained from a study of memory CD4+ T cells and cytomegalovirus serostatus. Germline-derived CDR1 and CDR2 are SEHNR and FQNEAQ (reference sequence). V was shortened by 6 bases and J by 3 bases, with 14 bases between the two germline ends. The CDR3 has 15 residues. The sort gate was single viable CD3+CD4+CD8-CD45RO+ cells for memory CD4+ T cells. CD4+ T cells were isolated by positive magnetic selection. Per the original data handling: Out-of-frame sequences were removed, leaving roughly 2,200,000 distinct TCRbeta sequences. Data came from immunoSEQ multiplex PCR; TCRdb stores just in-frame clones and leaves some out. V and J calls plus clone size are reproduced from that table; the DNA served to infer D and trimming. Here the sample spans 25,000 to 30,000 clones, around 75% being singletons.

The chain combines TRBV7-9 with TRBJ2-2, with D possibly TRBD2 on 6 matching bases. This clonotype was obtained from an adult in good health and CMV-seronegative. The sequenced sample was memory CD4+ T cells from blood. CDR3: CASSRGAAYTGELFF. In DNA form, the CDR3 reads TGTGCCAGCAGTCGCGGGGCAGCATACACCGGGGAGCTGTTTTTT.